These T cell receptor beta chains were read from a single sample in a study of shared clonotypes between healthy human individuals. Assay used: immunoSEQ multiplex PCR; TCRdb lists only in-frame clones, some missing. The repertoire holds 2.3 million or so clones, with approximately 93% as singletons. Sequencing used naive CD4+ T cells from PBMCs. These receptors originate from a young man in good health. Some clones in this sample may be carry-over from other donors' samples. The CDR3 runs from the conserved cysteine through the conserved F or W. D genes are given only for firm matches. Clone size is stated in some rows and not others, as once, few, many or a class when expanded.

>TRBJ1-1|-|-|TRBV5-1
CASSPSRAGQNTEAFF
TGCGCCAGCAGCCCCTCCCGGGCCGGTCAGAACACTGAAGCTTTCTTT
>TRBJ2-1|-|-|TRBV5-1
CASRPPESENEQFF
TGCGCCAGCAGACCCCCTGAGAGCGAGAATGAGCAGTTCTTC
>TRBJ2-7|-|-|TRBV7-2
CASSSSGFNYEQYF
TGTGCCAGCAGCTCTTCCGGGTTCAACTACGAGCAGTACTTC
>TRBJ2-1|-|TRBD2|TRBV10-3
CAISAGLAEYNEQFF
TGTGCCATCAGTGCGGGACTAGCGGAGTACAATGAGCAGTTCTTC
>TRBJ2-1|-|TRBD2|TRBV7-2
CASSLPGLAGLNEQFF
TGTGCCAGCAGCCTACCGGGACTAGCGGGACTCAATGAGCAGTTCTTC
>TRBJ2-3|-|-|TRBV6-1
CASSERQGRGTDTQYF
TGTGCCAGCAGTGAAAGACAGGGGAGGGGCACAGATACGCAGTATTTT
>TRBJ2-1|-|-|TRBV4-1
CASSQGQRVGWGPPIGEQFF
TGCGCCAGCAGCCAAGGCCAACGGGTTGGCTGGGGACCGCCGATCGGTGAGCAGTTCTTC
>TRBJ1-1|-|-|TRBV2
CAFRDRETEAFF
TGTGCCTTTAGGGATAGGGAGACTGAAGCTTTCTTT
>TRBJ1-6|-|TRBD1|TRBV6-5
CASSPPQGGNSPLHF
TGTGCCAGCAGTCCGCCCCAGGGGGGTAATTCACCCCTCCACTTT
>TRBJ2-1|once|-|TRBV7-9
CASSSTAGAIYNEQFF
TGTGCCAGCAGCTCCACCGCCGGCGCGATCTACAATGAGCAGTTCTTC
>TRBJ1-4|-|TRBD1|TRBV7-2
CASSSGPGTGGGKLFF
TGTGCCAGCAGCTCTGGTCCCGGGACAGGGGGCGGAAAACTGTTTTTT
>TRBJ1-1|-|-|TRBV28
CASIVRENTEAFF
TGTGCCAGCATCGTCCGGGAGAACACTGAAGCTTTCTTT
>TRBJ2-7|once|-|TRBV28
CASNPGPRDEQYF
TGTGCCAGCAATCCGGGACCGCGAGACGAGCAGTACTTC
>TRBJ2-2|-|-|TRBV9
CASSVGVANTGELFF
TGTGCCAGCAGCGTAGGGGTAGCGAACACCGGGGAGCTGTTTTTT
>TRBJ2-2|once|-|TRBV2
CAILTRSLSSGELFF
TGTGCCATTCTTACCAGATCCCTCTCATCCGGGGAGCTGTTTTTT
>TRBJ1-3|-|-|TRBV4-2
CASSRLPGVSGNTIYF
TGTGCCAGCAGCCGACTCCCAGGGGTCTCTGGAAACACCATATATTTT